Listed below are T cell receptor beta chains from one sample, sequenced in a study of blood T cell repertoires in COVID-19. Libraries were prepared by immunoSEQ multiplex PCR; TCRdb keeps only in-frame clonotypes and omits some of them. This sample carries fewer than 140,000 clones, roughly 80% of them seen once, and the ten largest clones take roughly 13%. Sequencing was done on a sample of peripheral blood. These receptor sequences come from a woman aged 55-75 years with acute or convalescent COVID-19. The CDR3 runs from the conserved cysteine through the conserved F or W. Fields, in order: D gene, clone size, J gene, V gene, CDR3 protein, CDR3 DNA. A D gene is named only where the DNA matches it firmly. Clone size appears in some rows only: once, few, many, or a class for an expanded clone.

>-|once|TRBJ2-5|TRBV29-1
CSVVGAPFGETQYF
TGCAGCGTTGTAGGGGCCCCATTCGGGGAGACCCAGTACTTC
>-|-|TRBJ1-4|TRBV25-1
CASSGIGEAEKLFF
TGTGCCAGCAGTGGAATAGGGGAAGCCGAAAAACTGTTTTTT
>TRBD1|-|TRBJ2-7|TRBV10-3
CAIRGDKGAPYEQYF
TGTGCCATCAGGGGGGACAAGGGGGCTCCCTACGAGCAGTACTTC
>-|-|TRBJ1-1|TRBV7-7
CASSLGSGTEAFF
TGTGCCAGCAGCTTAGGGAGTGGCACTGAAGCTTTCTTT
>TRBD1|-|TRBJ1-6|TRBV5-1
CASSLSRGQGDNSPLHF
TGCGCCAGCAGCTTGAGTAGGGGACAGGGTGATAATTCACCCCTCCACTTT
>-|-|TRBJ2-7|TRBV18
CASSLRTDTYEQYF
TGTGCCAGCTCACTAAGGACAGACACCTACGAGCAGTACTTC
>TRBD1|-|TRBJ1-1|TRBV18
CASSRGTANTEAFF
TGTGCCAGCTCACGAGGGACAGCGAACACTGAAGCTTTCTTT
>-|-|TRBJ1-2|TRBV5-1
CASSSVIGAGTYGYTF
TGCGCCAGCAGCTCGGTTATAGGGGCCGGAACATATGGCTACACCTTC
>-|-|TRBJ1-4|TRBV4-1
CASSQGEGPLTNEKLFF
TGCGCCAGCAGCCAAGGGGAGGGGCCCTTGACTAATGAAAAACTGTTTTTT
>TRBD2|few|TRBJ2-7|TRBV3-1/TRBV3-2
CASSQEGTSGGPGEYF
TGTGCCAGCAGCCAAGAAGGGACTAGCGGGGGTCCCGGTGAGTACTTC